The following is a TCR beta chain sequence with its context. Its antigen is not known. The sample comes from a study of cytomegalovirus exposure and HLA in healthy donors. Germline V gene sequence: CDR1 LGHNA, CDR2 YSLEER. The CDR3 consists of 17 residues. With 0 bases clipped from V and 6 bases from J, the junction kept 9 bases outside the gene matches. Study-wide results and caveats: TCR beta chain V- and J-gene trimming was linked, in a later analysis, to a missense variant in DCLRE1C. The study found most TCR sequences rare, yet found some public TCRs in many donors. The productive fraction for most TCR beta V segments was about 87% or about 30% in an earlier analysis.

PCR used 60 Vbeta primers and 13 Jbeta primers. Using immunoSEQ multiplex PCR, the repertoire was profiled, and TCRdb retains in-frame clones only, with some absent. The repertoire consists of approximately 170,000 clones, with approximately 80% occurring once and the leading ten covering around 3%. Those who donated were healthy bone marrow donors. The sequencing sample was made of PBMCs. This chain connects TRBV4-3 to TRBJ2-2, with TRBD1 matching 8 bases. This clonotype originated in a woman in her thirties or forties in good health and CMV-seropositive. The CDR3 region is CASSQDPPGQVSGELFF. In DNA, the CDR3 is TGCGCCAGCAGCCAAGATCCCCCGGGACAGGTTTCCGGGGAGCTGTTTTTT.